A single sample is the source of the 32 T cell receptor beta chains below, sequenced in a study of blood T cell repertoires in COVID-19. The protocol was immunoSEQ multiplex PCR, while the TCRdb copy is restricted to in-frame clones and leaves out a portion. The table shows tens of thousands of clones, with roughly nine tenths occurring only once. The sequencing input was peripheral blood. These receptors all come from a human donor in a cohort sampled during active COVID-19.

The chain has TRBV28 and TRBJ2-7; D remains ambiguous. Trimming removed 5 bases from V and 3 bases from J, with 8 bases in between. CDR1 MDHEN and CDR2 SYDVKM come from the germline V gene. This CDR3 has 12 residues. The CDR3 region is CASSVFNYEQYF. The CDR3 DNA sequence: TGTGCCAGCAGTGTATTTAACTACGAGCAGTACTTC.

This chain links TRBV7-2 with TRBJ2-3; D unresolved. V gave up 5 bases and J gave up 8 bases, with 17 bases separating them. This CDR3 has 14 residues. CDR1 is SGHTA, CDR2 FQGNSA, per germline. The CDR3 protein is CASSPVVPSSTQYF. CDR3 in DNA: TGTGCCAGCAGCCCCGTTGTACCCTCCAGTACGCAGTATTTT. Full variable domain (rest looked up from reference TRBV7-2 and TRBJ2-3): GAGVSQSPSNKVTEKGKDVELRCDPISGHTALYWYRQSLGQGLEFLIYFQGNSAPDKSGLPSDRFSAERTGGSVSTLTIQRTQQEDSAVYLCASSPVVPSSTQYFGPGTRLTVL.

The genes are TRBV28 and TRBJ2-3; D may be TRBD2 (7 bases). The CDR3 runs to 16 residues. The V gene's germline CDR1 is MDHEN and CDR2 SYDVKM. Between the trimmed V and J ends, which lost 8 bases and 10 bases, there was a span of 28 bases. In nucleotides, the CDR3 is TGTGCCAGCTACCCGGTTCGAGCGGAGGGGGGGGTCGCGCAGTATTTT. Its protein is CASYPVRAEGGVAQYF.

The V and J genes are TRBV6-5 and TRBJ1-6; D unresolved. CDR1 is MNHEY, CDR2 SVGAGI, per germline. Trimming shortened V by 7 bases and J by 7 bases, and 14 bases separated the two germline ends. The CDR3 is made up of 14 amino acids. The CDR3 sequence is CASTIAGNNSPLHF. Written as DNA, the CDR3 is TGTGCCAGCACTATCGCGGGGAACAATTCACCCCTCCACTTT.

The V and J genes are TRBV6-6 and TRBJ2-7; D is possibly TRBD2 (6 bases). The CDR3 is 16 residues long. Germline CDR1 reads MNHNY; CDR2 reads SVGAGI (reference sequence). The germline V and J ends were trimmed by 4 bases and 4 bases, with 20 bases remaining between them. This chain's CDR3 is CASSFYPGPGGYEQYV. CDR3 DNA sequence: TGTGCCAGCAGTTTTTATCCGGGACCCGGGGGATACGAGCAGTACGTC.

The genes are TRBV12-3 or TRBV12-4 and TRBJ2-1; TRBD2 matches at 7 bases. Trimming at V came to 1 base and at J to 13 bases, leaving 7 bases not matched to a gene. This CDR3 spans 13 amino acids. The CDR3 reads CASSLVGRGGQFF. In DNA, the CDR3 is TGTGCCAGCAGTTTAGTAGGGAGGGGTGGACAGTTCTTC.

The chain has TRBV27 and TRBJ1-6, with D perhaps TRBD1 (5 bases). The germline V gene encodes CDR1 MNHEY and CDR2 SMNVEV (reference sequence). Between the trimmed V and J ends, which lost 3 bases and 0 bases, there was a span of 9 bases. The CDR3 loop spans 16 amino acids. CDR3 DNA sequence: TGTGCCAGCAGTTTCGCGGGGGGCTCCTATAATTCACCCCTCCACTTT. As protein: CASSFAGGSYNSPLHF.

This clone was seen a few times. V usage is TRBV30 and J usage is TRBJ2-7, with no clear D. With 6 bases removed from V and 3 bases from J, the gap between germline ends came to 18 bases. Per germline, CDR1 GTSNPN and CDR2 SVGIG (reference sequence). This CDR3 contains 14 residues. The CDR3 nucleotides read TGTGCCTGCCGCGGCCTCTACCTACTCTACGAGCAGTACTTC. Translating gives CACRGLYLLYEQYF.

This sequence joins TRBV4-2 and TRBJ1-5, with TRBD1 as a possible D gene (6 bases). The CDR3 totals 15 residues. Germline V gene data show CDR1 as LGHNA and CDR2 as YNFKEQ. Trimming left V 2 bases short and J 7 bases short, with 15 bases between. The CDR3 DNA sequence: TGTGCCAGCAGCCAAACCGGGACAACGGGCCAGCCCCAGCATTTT. This codes for CASSQTGTTGQPQHF.

The gene calls are TRBV4-1 and TRBJ2-3; 12 nucleotides line up with TRBD2. Trimming at V came to 0 bases and at J to 4 bases, leaving 5 bases not matched to a gene. Germline assignment: CDR1 MGHRA and CDR2 YSYEKL. This CDR3 is built from 17 residues. CDR3 amino acids: CASSQDWTSGTADTQYF. CDR3 in DNA: TGCGCCAGCAGCCAAGATTGGACTAGCGGGACCGCAGATACGCAGTATTTT.

The gene calls are TRBV10-3 and TRBJ2-3, with TRBD1 matching 7 bases. The CDR3 is 16 amino acids. V was clipped by 6 bases and J by 1 base; unmatched bases: 10. Looked up from germline, CDR1 is ENHRY and CDR2 is SYGVKD. CDR3 region: CAIRDLTGPGTDTQYF. CDR3 DNA: TGTGCCATCAGGGACCTGACAGGGCCTGGCACAGATACGCAGTATTTT.

V is TRBV5-1 and J is TRBJ2-1; 8 bases are a match to TRBD1. V lost 2 bases and J lost 8; bases outside the gene matches: 9. Per germline, CDR1 SGHRS and CDR2 YFSETQ. The CDR3 has 15 amino acids. The DNA for the CDR3 is TGCGCCAGCAGCTTACGGACAGGGAGAATCGATGAGCAGTTCTTC. Translation gives CASSLRTGRIDEQFF.

In this sample, this clone turned up once. The gene calls are TRBV10-3 and TRBJ2-1; 8 nucleotides align to TRBD1. Germline assignment: CDR1 ENHRY and CDR2 SYGVKD. The CDR3 spans 15 residues. Trimming at V came to 10 bases and at J to 6 bases, leaving 14 bases not matched to a gene. CDR3 DNA sequence: TGTGCCACCGCGGACAGGGCAGGTGAAAGCAATGAGCAGTTCTTC. It encodes CATADRAGESNEQFF.

V is TRBV15 and J is TRBJ2-3; D may be TRBD2 (5 bases). This CDR3 is built from 17 residues. The germline V gene encodes CDR1 LNHNV and CDR2 YYDKDF (reference sequence). V lost 5 bases and J 0 bases, leaving 18 bases between the germline ends. The CDR3, as DNA: TGTGCCACCAGCGCTAATGGACGGGGTGCTAGCACAGATACGCAGTATTTT. Amino acid sequence: CATSANGRGASTDTQYF.

The chain couples TRBV10-1 to TRBJ2-3, with D tentatively TRBD1 (6 bases). Trimming removed 3 bases from V and 4 bases from J, with 8 bases in between. Germline-derived CDR1 and CDR2 are WNHNN and SYGVQD (reference sequence). There are 13 residues in the CDR3. As DNA, the CDR3 is TGCGCCAGCAGTGAATCAGGGGCAGATACGCAGTATTTT. Its translation: CASSESGADTQYF.

The chain links TRBV9 to TRBJ2-3; TRBD2 might be the D (6 bases). Germline V gene data show CDR1 as SGDLS and CDR2 as YYNGEE. V was cut by 2 bases and J by 8 bases, with 15 bases left in between. The CDR3 sequence is 14 residues long. The CDR3 region is CASSVTPQGGTQYF. The CDR3 DNA reads as TGTGCCAGCAGCGTGACGCCCCAGGGAGGTACGCAGTATTTT.

J is TRBJ1-2 and V is TRBV4-3; D not resolved. Germline V gene sequence: CDR1 LGHNA, CDR2 YSLEER. The CDR3 is 15 residues long. Trimming cost V 0 bases and J 2 bases, with 10 bases left between them. CDR3 in amino acids: CASSQDRGGNYGYTF. The CDR3 DNA reads as TGCGCCAGCAGCCAAGATCGGGGAGGGAACTATGGCTACACCTTC.

The V call is TRBV20-1, the J call TRBJ1-2; perhaps TRBD1 as D (6 bases). The CDR3 covers 12 residues. The germline V gene encodes CDR1 DFQATT and CDR2 SNEGSKA (reference sequence). Between the trimmed V and J ends, which lost 3 bases and 3 bases, there was a span of 8 bases. CDR3 protein: CSASGGDYGYTF. Written as DNA, the CDR3 is TGCAGTGCTAGTGGGGGCGACTATGGCTACACCTTC.

The CDR3 coding sequence is TGCGCCGAGGAAGGGACAGGGGGGAGAAAGTACGTC. Amino acid sequence: CAEEGTGGRKYV. The chain has TRBV4-3 and TRBJ2-7; 11 bases align to TRBD1. After removal of 11 bases from V and 11 bases from J, the junction contained 11 bases not matched to a gene. This CDR3 region has 12 residues. Germline loops: CDR1 LGHNA, CDR2 YSLEER.

This clone has just one count. The V call is TRBV4-3, the J call TRBJ2-7; 7 nucleotides agree with TRBD1. The CDR3 covers 16 residues. The germline V gene encodes CDR1 LGHNA and CDR2 YSLEER. V lost 4 bases to trimming and J lost 3 bases; unmatched junction nucleotides: 12. The CDR3 region is CASSPSARTGFYEQYV. The CDR3 nucleotides read TGCGCCAGCAGCCCTTCTGCAAGGACAGGTTTCTACGAGCAGTACGTC.

The chain combines TRBV9 with TRBJ1-6; a weak D match, TRBD1 (6 bases). The CDR3 contains 15 residues. Germline loops: CDR1 SGDLS, CDR2 YYNGEE. The V end was cut by 3 bases, the J end by 7 bases, with 14 bases between. CDR3 protein: CASSAQGTRNSPLHF. The CDR3 DNA is TGTGCCAGCAGCGCCCAGGGGACCCGAAATTCACCCCTCCACTTT. Supplemented by reference TRBV9 and TRBJ1-6, the full variable domain reads DSGVTQTPKHLITATGQRVTLRCSPRSGDLSVYWYQQSLDQGLQFLIQYYNGEERAKGNILERFSAQQFPDLHSELNLSSLELGDSALYFCASSAQGTRNSPLHFGNGTRLTVT.

This chain joins TRBV4-2 and TRBJ2-3; TRBD1 matches at 8 bases. V dropped 8 bases and J dropped 6; count of bases not matched to a gene: 16. The V gene's germline CDR1 is LGHNA and CDR2 YNFKEQ. This CDR3 has 16 amino acids. In DNA, the CDR3 is TGTGCCAGCCGTCACCTCGGGACAGGTTCATCGGATACGCAGTATTTT. It is translated as CASRHLGTGSSDTQYF.

This chain joins TRBV10-3 and TRBJ1-5, with a weak D call TRBD1 (6 bases). The CDR3 runs to 16 residues. Germline CDR1 and CDR2: ENHRY and SYGVKD. V was shortened by 1 base and J by 0 bases, with 10 bases between the two germline ends. The CDR3 loop is CAISEWGPASNQPQHF. Here the CDR3 DNA reads TGTGCCATCAGTGAGTGGGGGCCTGCTAGCAATCAGCCCCAGCATTTT.

The chain joins TRBV28 to TRBJ2-7, with TRBD1 matching over 9 bases. The length of the CDR3 is 15 residues. After removal of 8 bases from V and 1 base from J, the junction contained 9 bases not matched to a gene. Germline CDR1 MDHEN, CDR2 SYDVKM. The CDR3 DNA sequence: TGTGCCAGCCGTGGGATAGGGACAGGGTCCTACGAGCAGTACTTC. Amino acid sequence: CASRGIGTGSYEQYF.

V usage is TRBV6-6 and J usage is TRBJ1-1; D gene ambiguous. Germline CDR1 is MNHNY and CDR2 is SVGAGI (reference sequence). This CDR3 region has 12 residues. The V gene lost 2 bases and the J gene lost 6 bases, with 7 bases spanning the gap. DNA for the CDR3: TGTGCCAGCAGTTACGTTCAGGCTGAAGCTTTCTTT. Translated: CASSYVQAEAFF.

The chain has TRBV7-9 and TRBJ2-1; 11 bases align to TRBD2. After removal of 0 bases from V and 2 bases from J, the junction contained 3 bases not matched to a gene. This CDR3 contains 17 residues. Germline V CDR1 and CDR2: SEHNR, FQNEAQ (reference sequence). CDR3 sequence reads: CASSLAGLAAAYNEQFF. The CDR3 DNA reads as TGTGCCAGCAGCTTAGCGGGACTAGCGGCAGCCTACAATGAGCAGTTCTTC. The full variable domain, with the rest looked up from reference TRBV7-9 and TRBJ2-1, is DTGVSQNPRHKITKRGQNVTFRCDPISEHNRLYWYRQTLGQGPEFLTYFQNEAQLEKSRLLSDRFSAERPKGSFSTLEIQRTEQGDSAMYLCASSLAGLAAAYNEQFFGPGTRLTVL.

This clone was counted only a few times. The genes are TRBV4-1 and TRBJ2-7; TRBD2 matches 11 bases. This CDR3 comprises 15 residues. Trimming removed 2 bases from V and 2 bases from J; junction bases left unmatched: 2. CDR1 is MGHRA and CDR2 is YSYEKL in the germline V gene. The CDR3 region has the DNA TGCGCCAGCAGCCAACTAGCGGGAGGAGCCTACGAGCAGTACTTC. It encodes CASSQLAGGAYEQYF.

The V call is TRBV28, the J call TRBJ2-7; 8 bases align to TRBD2. Germline V gene sequence: CDR1 MDHEN, CDR2 SYDVKM. The CDR3 consists of 20 residues. Trimming removed 4 bases from V and 4 bases from J; junction bases left unmatched: 24. The CDR3 loop reads CASSSPQYIRGGRINYEQYF. DNA for the CDR3: TGTGCCAGCAGTTCGCCCCAATATATCAGGGGCGGGAGGATCAATTACGAGCAGTACTTC.

V gene TRBV5-6 combines with J gene TRBJ2-3, with 7 bases aligning to TRBD1. Germline V gene data show CDR1 as SGHDT and CDR2 as YYEEEE. V lost 0 bases and J lost 2; bases outside the gene matches: 3. CDR3 length: 15 residues. For the CDR3, the DNA is TGTGCCAGCAGCTTGGGTGGACAGGCCACAGATACGCAGTATTTT. Protein sequence: CASSLGGQATDTQYF. The whole variable domain, filled in from reference TRBV5-6 and TRBJ2-3, reads DAGVTQSPTHLIKTRGQQVTLRCSPKSGHDTVSWYQQALGQGPQFIFQYYEEEERQRGNFPDRFSGHQFPNYSSELNVNALLLGDSALYLCASSLGGQATDTQYFGPGTRLTVL.

The chain uses TRBV28 and TRBJ2-6, with TRBD1 as a possible D gene (6 bases). The germline CDR1 and CDR2 sequences are MDHEN and SYDVKM. CDR3 length equals 16 residues. V shed 5 bases and J shed 0 bases, with 11 bases lying between them. The CDR3 sequence is CASSTTGYSGANVLTF. CDR3 sequence (DNA): TGTGCCAGCAGTACTACAGGGTACTCTGGGGCCAACGTCCTGACTTTC.

The chain has TRBV14 and TRBJ2-7; 7 nucleotides align to TRBD2. Germline lookup yields CDR1 SGHDN and CDR2 FVKESK. Germline trimming cut 1 base from V and 6 bases from J; bases unmatched to any gene: 6. The CDR3 has 14 amino acids. In DNA, the CDR3 is TGTGCCAGCAGCCAAGTAGCGGGCGCTAGCGAGCAGTACTTC. Protein: CASSQVAGASEQYF. Drawing the rest from reference TRBV14 and TRBJ2-7, the complete variable domain is EAGVTQFPSHSVIEKGQTVTLRCDPISGHDNLYWYRRVMGKEIKFLLHFVKESKQDESGMPNNRFLAERTGGTYSTLKVQPAELEDSGVYFCASSQVAGASEQYFGPGTRLTVT.

This rearrangement joins TRBV6-5 to TRBJ2-3, with 8 nucleotides matching TRBD2. The V gene end was trimmed by 0 bases and the J gene end by 4 bases; junction bases not matched to a gene: 6. The CDR3 is 16 residues long. CDR1 is MNHEY, CDR2 SVGAGI, per germline. The CDR3 DNA reads TGTGCCAGCAGTTACTCAGCGGGAGCAAGCGCAGATACGCAGTATTTT. This encodes CASSYSAGASADTQYF.